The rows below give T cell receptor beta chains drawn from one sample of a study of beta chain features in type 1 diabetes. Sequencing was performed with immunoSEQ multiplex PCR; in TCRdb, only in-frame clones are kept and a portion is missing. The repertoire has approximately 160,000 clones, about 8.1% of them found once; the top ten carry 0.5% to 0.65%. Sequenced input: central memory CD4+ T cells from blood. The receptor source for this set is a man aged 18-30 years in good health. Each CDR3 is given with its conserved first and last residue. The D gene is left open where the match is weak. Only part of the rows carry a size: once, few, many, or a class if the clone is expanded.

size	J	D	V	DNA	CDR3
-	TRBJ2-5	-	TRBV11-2	TGTGCCAGCAGCCCCCAGCTGGAGAAAACCCAGTACTTC	CASSPQLEKTQYF
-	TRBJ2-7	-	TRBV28	TGTGCCAGCGGGGGGAACTACGAGCAGTACTTC	CASGGNYEQYF
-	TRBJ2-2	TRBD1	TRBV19	TGTGCCAGTAGTATCCACAGGGGAGACACCGGGGAGCTGTTTTTT	CASSIHRGDTGELFF
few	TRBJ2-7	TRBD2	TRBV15	TGTGCCACCAGCAGAGATCGTCCTAGCGGTTCCTACGAGCAGTACTTC	CATSRDRPSGSYEQYF
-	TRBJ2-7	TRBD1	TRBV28	TGTGCCAGCAGTTTGGGGACAGGGGGATTTCGCTCCTACGAGCAGTACTTC	CASSLGTGGFRSYEQYF
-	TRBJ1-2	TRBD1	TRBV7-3	TGTGCCAGCAGCTCGCCCGAGACAGGGGTCTATGGCTACACCTTC	CASSSPETGVYGYTF
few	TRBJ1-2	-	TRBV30	TGTGCCTGGAGTGTACAGGGCGGCTATGGCTACACCTTC	CAWSVQGGYGYTF
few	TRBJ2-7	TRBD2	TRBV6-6	TGTGCCAGTTCCGGTGGGGAGCTAGCGGCCTACGAGCAGTACTTC	CASSGGELAAYEQYF
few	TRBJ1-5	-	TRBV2	TGTGCCAGCAGTGAAAGAGGGGGACGGTATCAGCCCCAGCATTTT	CASSERGGRYQPQHF
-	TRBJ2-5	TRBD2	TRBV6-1	TGTGCCAGCAGTGGTCCCAGCGGGAAGGAGACCCAGTACTTC	CASSGPSGKETQYF
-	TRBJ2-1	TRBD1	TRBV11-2	TGTGCCAGCAGCTCCCGACAGGGGAGTGAGCAGTTCTTC	CASSSRQGSEQFF
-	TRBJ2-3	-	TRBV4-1	TGCGCCAGCAGCCAAGGTTCCCAAAGAGCAGATACGCAGTATTTT	CASSQGSQRADTQYF
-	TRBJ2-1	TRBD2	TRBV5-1	TGCGCCAGCAACCAAACCTCTAGCGGGAGGGAGCAGTTCTTC	CASNQTSSGREQFF
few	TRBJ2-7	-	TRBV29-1	TGCAGCGTTACGACTAGTCATGCCTACGAGCAGTACTTC	CSVTTSHAYEQYF
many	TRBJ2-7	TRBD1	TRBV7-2	TGTGCCAGCAGCTGGGGGACAGGGACCTACGAGCAGTACTTC	CASSWGTGTYEQYF
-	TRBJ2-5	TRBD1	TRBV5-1	TGCGCCAGCAGCTTGGGACAGGGTAGCCAAGGGACCCAGTACTTC	CASSLGQGSQGTQYF
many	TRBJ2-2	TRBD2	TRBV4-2	TGTGCCAGCAGCCAAACCCCGGGGCTAGCGGGTCTGGGGGAGCTGTTTTTT	CASSQTPGLAGLGELFF
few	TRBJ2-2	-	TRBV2	TGTGCCAGCAGGGACAGACGCACCGGGGAGCTGTTTTTT	CASRDRRTGELFF
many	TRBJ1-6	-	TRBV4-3	TGCGCCAGCAGCCAAGATAAGTCAGGGCAATCACCCCTCCACTTT	CASSQDKSGQSPLHF
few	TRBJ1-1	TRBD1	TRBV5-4	TGTGCCAGCAGCTTAGACCGGGGACAGCGAATGAACACTGAAGCTTTCTTT	CASSLDRGQRMNTEAFF
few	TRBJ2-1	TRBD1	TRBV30	TGTGCCTGGAGTGATACAGGGGGGAACTACAATGAGCAGTTCTTC	CAWSDTGGNYNEQFF
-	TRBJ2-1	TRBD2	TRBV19	TGTGCCAGTAGTATGGTAGCGGGGGTGACCAAAAGGGAGCAGTTCTTC	CASSMVAGVTKREQFF
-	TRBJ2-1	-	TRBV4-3	TGCGCCAGCAGCCAAGAGGAGTCACGGTACAATGAGCAGTTCTTC	CASSQEESRYNEQFF
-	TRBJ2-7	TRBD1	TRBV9	TGTGCCAGCAGCCCCACTACCGGGACAGGGGGTATCGAGCAGTACTTC	CASSPTTGTGGIEQYF
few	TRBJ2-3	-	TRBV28	TGTGCCAGCAGTTCTTACAGGGGGGCGGGGGCAGATACGCAGTATTTT	CASSSYRGAGADTQYF
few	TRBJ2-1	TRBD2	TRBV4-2	TGTGCCAGCAGCCAAGGAGTGCTACTAGCGGGAGCAAATGAGCAGTTCTTC	CASSQGVLLAGANEQFF
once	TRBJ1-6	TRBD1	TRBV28	TGTGCCAGCAGTTTGGACAGGGGTAATTCACCCCTCCACTTT	CASSLDRGNSPLHF
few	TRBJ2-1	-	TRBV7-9	TGTGCCAGCAGCCCCACAGGGTATGTGAATGAGCAGTTCTTC	CASSPTGYVNEQFF
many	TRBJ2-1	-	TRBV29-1	TGCAGCCTGACTAGGTCCCAGCGCAATGAGCAGTTCTTC	CSLTRSQRNEQFF
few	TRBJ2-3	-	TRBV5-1	TGCGCCAGCAGCTTTTCGACAGATACGCAGTATTTT	CASSFSTDTQYF
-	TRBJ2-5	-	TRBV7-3	TGTGCCAGCAGCTTAACCGGTCAGGGTCTATGGGAGACCCAGTACTTC	CASSLTGQGLWETQYF
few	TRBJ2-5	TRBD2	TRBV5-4	TGTGCCAGCAGCTTGAAACTAGCGAACAACCGGGCCCAGTACTTC	CASSLKLANNRAQYF
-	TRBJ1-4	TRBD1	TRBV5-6	TGTGCCAGCAGCCTCACCGGGACAGCAGGGTTTGATGAAAAACTGTTTTTT	CASSLTGTAGFDEKLFF
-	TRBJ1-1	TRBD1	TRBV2	TGTGCCAGCAGGGACAGGGACACTGAAGCTTTCTTT	CASRDRDTEAFF
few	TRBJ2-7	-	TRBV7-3	TGTGCCAGCAGCTTAATGGGACTTCCCTCCTACGAGCAGTACTTC	CASSLMGLPSYEQYF
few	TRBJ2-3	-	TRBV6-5	TGTGCCAGCAGTCGACAGGAGAGCACAGATACGCAGTATTTT	CASSRQESTDTQYF
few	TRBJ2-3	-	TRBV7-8	TGTGCCAGCAGCAAAAGAGGCCGGGAAGATACGCAGTATTTT	CASSKRGREDTQYF
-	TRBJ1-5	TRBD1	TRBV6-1	TGTGCCAGCAGCTTAGGGACAGCTAGCAATCAGCCCCAGCATTTT	CASSLGTASNQPQHF
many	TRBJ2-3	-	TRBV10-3	TGCAGTAGCGGAAGCACAGATACGCAGTATTTT	CSSGSTDTQYF
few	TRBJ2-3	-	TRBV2	TGTGCCAGCAGCGCGATCGACACAGATACGCAGTATTTT	CASSAIDTDTQYF
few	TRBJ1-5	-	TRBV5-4	TGTGCCAGCAGCCAAACGGGGAGGTCTGGCAATCAGCCCCAGCATTTT	CASSQTGRSGNQPQHF
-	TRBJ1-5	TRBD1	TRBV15	TGTGCCACCAGCAGACGGACAGGGGTCGGTCAGCCCCAGCATTTT	CATSRRTGVGQPQHF
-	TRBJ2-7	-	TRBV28	TGTGCCAGCAGTTTACCTTGGCAGGAGCAGTACTTC	CASSLPWQEQYF
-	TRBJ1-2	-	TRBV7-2	TGTGCCAGCAGCTTAGATTCTGGCAGGGCGCGAAACTATGGCTACACCTTC	CASSLDSGRARNYGYTF
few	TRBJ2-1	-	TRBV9	TGTGCCAGCAGCGTAGAGGGACACTCCTACAATGAGCAGTTCTTC	CASSVEGHSYNEQFF
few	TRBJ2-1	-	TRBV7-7	TGTGCTAGCAGCTCTAATCCCCGCCGGGATGAGCAGTTCTTC	CASSSNPRRDEQFF
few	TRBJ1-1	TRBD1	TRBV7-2	TGTGCCAGCAGCTACGGACAGGGAGAGGAAGCTTTCTTT	CASSYGQGEEAFF
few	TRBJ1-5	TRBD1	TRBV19	TGTGCCAGTACCCCCCGGGACAGGTTTAATCAGCCCCAGCATTTT	CASTPRDRFNQPQHF
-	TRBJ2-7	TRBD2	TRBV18	TGTGCCAGCTCACCGAGACTAGCGGGAGTTGGCGAGCAGTACTTC	CASSPRLAGVGEQYF
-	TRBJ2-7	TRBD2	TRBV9	TGTGCCAGCAGACGCTGGGGAGGGGAGGACTCCTACGAGCAGTACTTC	CASRRWGGEDSYEQYF
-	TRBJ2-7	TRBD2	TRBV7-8	TGTGCCAGCAGCTCAGGGACTAGCGGGAGAAACTGGATTTACGAGCAGTACTTC	CASSSGTSGRNWIYEQYF
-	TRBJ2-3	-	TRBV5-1	TGCGCCAGCAGCTTGGGGGAGCACTCTAGCACAGATACGCAGTATTTT	CASSLGEHSSTDTQYF
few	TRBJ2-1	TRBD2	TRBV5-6	TGTGCCAGCAGCTGGGGGGACTACCGGTACAATGAGCAGTTCTTC	CASSWGDYRYNEQFF
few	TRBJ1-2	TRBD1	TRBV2	TGTGCCAGCAGTGATCGATGGGACAGGGACTATGGCTACACCTTC	CASSDRWDRDYGYTF
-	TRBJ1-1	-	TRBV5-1	TGCGCCAGCAGCCGATCACTCCGGGACATTAAATCGAACACTGAAGCTTTCTTT	CASSRSLRDIKSNTEAFF
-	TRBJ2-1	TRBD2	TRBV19	TGTGCCAGTAGTAGAGGCGGGAGGGATTTTAGTGAGCAGTTCTTC	CASSRGGRDFSEQFF